In this sample, the clone carrying this T cell receptor beta chain turned up a few times. Its antigen is currently unknown. Time point: newly diagnosed GD, antithyroid drugs for less than 3 months. Extracted PBMC RNA gave rise to the TCR library. EDTA tubes collected around 8.7 milliliters of peripheral blood. The authors built TCR beta libraries using iRepertoire HTBI primers and Arm-PCR of CDR3 regions. TCRdb re-analysed the multiplex PCR reads in MiXCR, keeping a single row per CDR3 protein. There are fewer than 650,000 distinct CDR3 sequences in the sample; approximately 15% occur only once, and 18% lies in the top ten. This sample was taken from a study of regulatory T cells in long-lasting Graves disease. Overall study findings and caveats: It was in persistent disease that TRBV28, TRBJ1-2 and TRBJ2-5 were favored.

Trimming removed 4 bases at V and 6 bases at J, with 18 bases between. Germline lookup yields CDR1 MDHEN and CDR2 SYDVKM. This CDR3 region has 15 residues. These data were also filed under a second study, of T cells in Graves' hyperthyroidism and ophthalmopathy. That publication notes: First-round RT-PCR of the TCR CDR3 relied on the HTBI primer set.

The material sequenced was peripheral blood mononuclear cells (PBMCs), taken at new diagnosis, from a patient treated with antithyroid drugs. The receptor was derived from a woman aged 25 to 39 with Graves disease. The chain uses TRBV28 and TRBJ1-2; D unresolved. CDR3 sequence reads: CASSSFPGVTDGYTF. The CDR3 DNA is TGTGCCAGCAGTTCCTTCCCGGGAGTTACCGATGGCTACACCTTC.